The 26 T cell receptor beta chains below come from one sample, sequenced in a study of regulatory T cells in long-lasting Graves disease. Construction of the TCR beta libraries employed iRepertoire HTBI primers in conjunction with Arm-PCR of CDR3 regions. TCRdb reprocessed the multiplex PCR reads via MiXCR and lists one record per CDR3 protein. The sample holds 400,000 to 450,000 distinct CDR3 sequences, around 14% seen once. Time point reported: newly diagnosed GD, antithyroid drugs for less than 3 months. From RNA extracted from PBMCs, the TCR library was made. These data were likewise used in another study, on T cells in Graves' hyperthyroidism and ophthalmopathy.

Sequenced material: peripheral blood mononuclear cells (PBMCs), taken at new diagnosis, from a patient treated with antithyroid drugs. Receptors originate from a woman aged 25-40 years with Graves disease.

This clonotype was seen at least ten times. Written as DNA, the CDR3 is TGTGCCAGCACCCCCTCTCCCGTGGGGCAAGAGACCCAGTACTTC. Amino acids: CASTPSPVGQETQYF. This rearrangement joins TRBV12-3 or TRBV12-4 to TRBJ2-5; no clear D. The CDR3 totals 15 residues. The germline V and J ends were trimmed by 7 bases and 2 bases, with 17 bases remaining between them.

About this clonotype itself: Given a far larger clone just one base away, this is likely a sequencing read error. The chain joins TRBV11-2 to TRBJ2-7; D may be TRBD2 (5 bases). CDR1 and CDR2 from the germline V gene are SGHAT and FQNNGV. The CDR3 has 12 amino acids. Between the trimmed V and J ends, which lost 8 bases and 3 bases, there was a span of 11 bases. Here the CDR3 DNA reads TGTGCCAGCCCACCCACTAGCTACGAGCAGTACTTC. This translates into CASPPTSYEQYF.

In this sample, this clonotype turned up many times. The chain has TRBV20-1 and TRBJ2-7, with 9 bases matching TRBD1. The length of the CDR3 is 14 residues. Germline V gene data show CDR1 as DFQATT and CDR2 as SNEGSKA (reference sequence). J gave up 5 bases and V 1 base, and 6 bases lay outside the gene matches. CDR3 in DNA: TGCAGTGCTAGAGTGGGGACAGGGTTCAACGAGCAGTACTTC. Residues: CSARVGTGFNEQYF.

The chain couples TRBV11-2 to TRBJ2-1, with D perhaps being TRBD1 or TRBD2 (6 bases each). This CDR3 has 14 residues. V lost 3 bases and J 6 bases, leaving 12 bases between the germline ends. Germline lookup yields CDR1 SGHAT and CDR2 FQNNGV. CDR3 residues: CASSLGWGANEQFF. The CDR3 coding sequence is TGTGCCAGCAGCTTGGGTTGGGGGGCCAATGAGCAGTTCTTC.

V and J are TRBV4-1 and TRBJ2-7; 8 nucleotides line up with TRBD2. This CDR3 has 16 amino acids. The V gene's germline CDR1 is MGHRA and CDR2 YSYEKL. The V gene end was trimmed by 4 bases and the J gene end by 3 bases; junction bases not matched to a gene: 11. In DNA, the CDR3 is TGCGCCAGCAGCCCCCGTCCACTAGCGGACCACTACGAGCAGTACTTC. Protein: CASSPRPLADHYEQYF.

This clonotype occurred a few times. V usage is TRBV6-2 or TRBV6-3 and J usage is TRBJ1-1, with D possibly matching TRBD1 (5 bases). The CDR3 is made up of 16 amino acids. The germline V and J ends were trimmed by 0 bases and 7 bases, with 18 bases remaining between them. Germline-derived CDR1 and CDR2 are MNHEY and SVGEGT. Here the CDR3 DNA reads TGTGCCAGCAGTTACTCGTTCATGCGAAGGGGTTATGAAGCTTTCTTT. Translating it yields CASSYSFMRRGYEAFF.

This clonotype has at least ten counts. The V call is TRBV5-1, the J call TRBJ1-1; D is unclear. The CDR3 extends over 13 amino acids. V was clipped by 2 bases and J by 5 bases, with 10 bases between them. Germline lookup yields CDR1 SGHRS and CDR2 YFSETQ. CDR3 nucleotides: TGCGCCAGCAGCTTCCTTGGGTTGACTGAAGCTTTCTTT. Translated: CASSFLGLTEAFF.

This clonotype was recorded at least ten times. The rearrangement links TRBV7-3 to TRBJ1-4; TRBD1 is a possible D gene (5 bases). Looked up from germline, CDR1 is SGHTA and CDR2 is FQGTGA. Trimming took 2 bases from V and 7 from J, leaving 17 bases between them. This CDR3 has 16 residues. CDR3 region: CASSLDGPGSGEKLFF. The CDR3 nucleotides are TGTGCCAGCAGCTTAGATGGGCCAGGGAGTGGTGAAAAACTGTTTTTT. Using reference TRBV7-3 and TRBJ1-4 for the parts outside the CDR3, the full variable domain is GAGVSQTPSNKVTEKGKYVELRCDPISGHTALYWYRQSLGQGPEFLIYFQGTGAADDSGLPNDRFFAVRPEGSVSTLKIQRTERGDSAVYLCASSLDGPGSGEKLFFGSGTQLSVL.

The chain recombines TRBV28 with TRBJ2-6, with unresolved D. Per the germline V gene, CDR1 is MDHEN and CDR2 is SYDVKM. The CDR3 contains 17 residues. With 1 base removed from V and 0 bases from J, the gap between germline ends came to 10 bases. The CDR3: CASSLYGAPSGANVLTF. DNA of the CDR3: TGTGCCAGCAGTTTATACGGCGCCCCCTCTGGGGCCAACGTCCTGACTTTC.

This clonotype was detected ten times or more. V and J are TRBV12-3 or TRBV12-4 and TRBJ1-5; D not certain. The CDR3 runs 14 residues. V shed 5 bases and J shed 0 bases, with 8 bases lying between them. The chain's CDR3 is CASSPRYSNQPQHF. CDR3 coding DNA: TGTGCCAGCAGTCCTAGATATAGCAATCAGCCCCAGCATTTT.

The CDR3 loop reads CSVEDWGQGTGELFF. DNA of the CDR3: TGCAGCGTTGAAGATTGGGGACAGGGCACCGGGGAGCTGTTTTTT. The chain links TRBV29-1 to TRBJ2-2; 9 bases line up with TRBD1. V shed 0 bases, J shed 4 bases, and the junction held 3 bases outside the gene matches. CDR1 is SQVTM, CDR2 ANQGSEA, per germline. CDR3 length: 15 amino acids.

This chain uses TRBV10-1 with TRBJ2-5; perhaps TRBD2 as D (5 bases). This CDR3 has 13 amino acids. Trimming cost V 5 bases and J 3 bases, with 10 bases left between them. The germline CDR1 and CDR2 sequences are WNHNN and SYGVQD (reference sequence). The CDR3 protein is CASSLRREETQYF. Written as DNA, the CDR3 is TGCGCCAGCAGTCTTCGGCGGGAAGAGACCCAGTACTTC.

In its sample, this clonotype was seen a few times. The rearrangement joins TRBV7-9 to TRBJ2-3, with D perhaps TRBD2 (5 bases). Germline-derived CDR1 and CDR2 are SEHNR and FQNEAQ (reference sequence). The germline V and J ends were trimmed by 10 bases and 3 bases, with 14 bases remaining between them. The CDR3 covers 13 residues. CDR3 sequence: CANGLPLTDTQYF. The CDR3 bases are TGTGCCAACGGACTGCCCCTTACAGATACGCAGTATTTT.

In this sample, this clonotype turned up many times. This chain links TRBV3-1 with TRBJ1-1; maybe TRBD1 (6 bases). V was trimmed by 5 bases and J by 6 bases, leaving 13 bases between them. Per germline, CDR1 LGHDT and CDR2 YNNKEL (reference sequence). The CDR3 totals 13 residues. CDR3 residues: CASSFGGGPEAFF. The DNA for the CDR3 is TGTGCCAGCAGCTTTGGAGGGGGTCCTGAAGCTTTCTTT.

The chain recombines TRBV7-9 with TRBJ2-7, with TRBD2 matching over 7 bases. Germline V gene sequence: CDR1 SEHNR, CDR2 FQNEAQ (reference sequence). The CDR3 covers 15 residues. The J segment lost 5 bases and the V segment lost 2 bases, leaving 9 bases of the junction unmatched. CDR3 sequence: CASSLPGRLADEQYF. The CDR3 DNA sequence: TGTGCCAGCAGCTTACCTGGGCGTCTAGCGGACGAGCAGTACTTC. The variable domain in full, with the rest retrieved from reference TRBV7-9 and TRBJ2-7, is DTGVSQNPRHKITKRGQNVTFRCDPISEHNRLYWYRQTLGQGPEFLTYFQNEAQLEKSRLLSDRFSAERPKGSFSTLEIQRTEQGDSAMYLCASSLPGRLADEQYFGPGTRLTVT.

This clonotype was recorded many times. The chain employs TRBV7-2 and TRBJ2-3, with D possibly being TRBD1 (6 bases). The ends were cut back, 1 base at V and 2 bases at J, with 13 bases in the middle. CDR3 length: 16 amino acids. CDR1 and CDR2 from the germline V gene are SGHTA and FQGNSA. In DNA form, the CDR3 reads TGTGCCAGCAGCTTAGGAAGGGGGACCATCACAGATACGCAGTATTTT. Residues: CASSLGRGTITDTQYF.

V gene TRBV19 combines with J gene TRBJ1-1, with D tentatively TRBD1 (5 bases). In germline, CDR1 is LNHDA, CDR2 SQIVND (reference sequence). This CDR3 region has 13 residues. Trimming removed 8 bases from V and 4 bases from J, with 14 bases in between. The CDR3 DNA reads as TGTGCCAGTTGTCGAGGGGCTAGCACTGAAGCTTTCTTT. Protein: CASCRGASTEAFF.

In its sample, this clonotype was seen many times. The chain has TRBV15 and TRBJ2-3; D remains unclear. The CDR3 is made up of 17 amino acids. Germline CDR1 LNHNV, CDR2 YYDKDF (reference sequence). The germline V and J ends were trimmed by 0 bases and 0 bases, with 13 bases remaining between them. The CDR3 nucleotides are TGTGCCACCAGCAGAGATCCGCCGGATCCTAGCACAGATACGCAGTATTTT. This codes for CATSRDPPDPSTDTQYF.

In its sample, this clonotype was seen many times. The chain combines TRBV27 with TRBJ2-7; 8 nucleotides agree with TRBD1. Germline V gene lookup returns CDR1 MNHEY and CDR2 SMNVEV (reference sequence). The V gene end was trimmed by 10 bases and the J gene end by 1 base; junction bases not matched to a gene: 9. There are 14 residues in the CDR3. In DNA form, the CDR3 reads TGTGCCACCAACGACAGGGGACCTTCCTACGAGCAGTACTTC. Translation gives CATNDRGPSYEQYF.

In regard to this clonotype: It may be a read error: a sequence one base away is much more abundant. The chain has TRBV7-3 and TRBJ2-2, with D perhaps matching TRBD2 (6 bases). The CDR3 is 19 amino acids. V shed 3 bases and J shed 4 bases, with 24 bases lying between them. Germline CDR1 SGHTA, CDR2 FQGTGA. The CDR3 DNA is TGTGCCAGCAGCTTTTACGGGGACCGGATACACGGGGGCACCGGGGAGCTGTTTTTT. It yields the protein CASSFYGDRIHGGTGELFF. Supplemented by reference TRBV7-3 and TRBJ2-2, the full variable domain reads GAGVSQTPSNKVTEKGKYVELRCDPISGHTALYWYRQSLGQGPEFLIYFQGTGAADDSGLPNDRFFAVRPEGSVSTLKIQRTERGDSAVYLCASSFYGDRIHGGTGELFFGEGSRLTVL.

In its sample, this clonotype was seen many times. The rearrangement uses TRBV2 and TRBJ2-7, with D perhaps matching TRBD1 or TRBD2 (5 bases each). The V end lost 6 bases, the J end lost 0 bases, and 15 bases lay between the germline ends. The CDR3 has 15 amino acids. Per germline, CDR1 SNHLY and CDR2 FYNNEI. CDR3 in DNA: TGTGCCAGCAGCAAGGGGACGATAAGCTCCTACGAGCAGTACTTC. Its protein is CASSKGTISSYEQYF.

This clonotype came up many times. The chain uses TRBV27 and TRBJ2-1, with D perhaps matching TRBD2 (6 bases). This CDR3 spans 14 amino acids. Deletions cut 5 bases from V and 4 bases from J, with 12 bases between. Germline loops: CDR1 MNHEY, CDR2 SMNVEV (reference sequence). The chain's CDR3 is CASSNGGTYNEQFF. For the CDR3, the DNA is TGTGCCAGCAGTAATGGCGGGACTTACAATGAGCAGTTCTTC.

The gene calls are TRBV19 and TRBJ2-1, with D perhaps TRBD2 (6 bases). Trimming pared 5 bases from V and 8 bases from J, leaving 16 bases between. Germline assignment: CDR1 LNHDA and CDR2 SQIVND (reference sequence). CDR3 length: 14 amino acids. Here the CDR3 DNA reads TGTGCCAGTAGTCCGTGGACTATAGCCGATGAGCAGTTCTTC. This codes for CASSPWTIADEQFF. The variable domain in full, completed from reference TRBV19 and TRBJ2-1, reads DGGITQSPKYLFRKEGQNVTLSCEQNLNHDAMYWYRQDPGQGLRLIYYSQIVNDFQKGDIAEGYSVSREKKESFPLTVTSAQKNPTAFYLCASSPWTIADEQFFGPGTRLTVL.

This clonotype was counted many times. This chain uses TRBV11-2 with TRBJ2-7; D uncertain. The germline V gene encodes CDR1 SGHAT and CDR2 FQNNGV. This CDR3 contains 13 residues. The V end lost 6 bases, the J end lost 5 bases, and 14 bases lay between the germline ends. The CDR3 reads CASRLSSMNEQYF. Written as DNA, the CDR3 is TGTGCCAGCAGGCTTTCTAGTATGAACGAGCAGTACTTC.

Turning to this clonotype: One base away lies a much larger clone, so this may be a sequencing read error. The chain joins TRBV13 to TRBJ2-3; 8 bases map to TRBD1. This CDR3 spans 15 amino acids. The V gene's germline CDR1 is PRHDT and CDR2 FYEKMQ (reference sequence). For the CDR3, the DNA is TGTGCCAGCAGCCCGGGAACCGGGACGGTCAGGGGGCAGTCCTTC. As protein: CASSPGTGTVRGQSF.

The chain is built from TRBV29-1 and TRBJ2-3; 7 positions agree with TRBD2. Germline loops: CDR1 SQVTM, CDR2 ANQGSEA. The junction had 26 bases not matched to a gene; V was cut back by 5 bases and J by 0 bases. There are 21 residues in the CDR3. CDR3 bases: TGCAGCGTTCGGGGGGAGGTCATAACGGGTTCAGGAAGTCGTAGCACAGATACGCAGTATTTT. Translating gives CSVRGEVITGSGSRSTDTQYF.